This T cell receptor (beta chain) stems from a study of immune evolution from preneoplasia to lung adenocarcinoma. Histologic diagnosis was independently verified by two lung pathologists. Germline CDR1 and CDR2: SGHTA and FQGNSA. V lost 0 bases, J lost 4 bases, and 4 bases lay in between. The CDR3 extends over 13 amino acids. The study's findings and limits: Later-stage lesions seemingly showed higher T cell density and diversity than normal lung. KRAS-mutant nodules had the highest T cell clonality. Top clone share appeared to fall from AAH through AIS, MIA, adenocarcinoma.

With respect to this clone: Antigen unknown.

The table came from immunoSEQ multiplex PCR; TCRdb's copy has only in-frame clones and leaves some out. The data contain some 7,700 clones, over 75% of them singletons. This sequence was found in a donor of 70 years or more with lung adenocarcinoma. The chain couples TRBV7-2 to TRBJ1-5, with D uncertain. The source material was FFPE minimally invasive lung adenocarcinoma tissue. CDR3 sequence reads: CASSLAINQPQHF. DNA for the CDR3: TGTGCCAGCAGCTTAGCTATAAATCAGCCCCAGCATTTT. The full variable domain, rest sourced from reference TRBV7-2 and TRBJ1-5, is GAGVSQSPSNKVTEKGKDVELRCDPISGHTALYWYRQSLGQGLEFLIYFQGNSAPDKSGLPSDRFSAERTGGSVSTLTIQRTQQEDSAVYLCASSLAINQPQHFGDGTRLSIL.